This T cell receptor beta chain appears in the sequencing data of a study of identifying expanded T cells in peripheral blood. Measured with immunoSEQ multiplex PCR; TCRdb has only the in-frame clones, and not every one. The top ten hold roughly 18% of the sample, which has 50,000 to 75,000 clones, about 83% seen once. The CDR3 runs 13 residues. CDR1 SNHLY and CDR2 FYNNEI come from the germline V gene. V dropped 5 bases and J dropped 4 bases, with 9 bases sitting between them. Study outcomes and limitations: Over around two and four weeks, about 16 and 20 clones changed, versus around 1.1 between replicates. Clone count variance between approximately two-week samples rose with total template count.

As for this clone: Its antigen is not known.

This receptor was identified in a person aged 18 to 69 in good health. Sequencing input: blood. This chain connects TRBV2 to TRBJ1-3, with D unclear. CDR3 region: CASSQLGGNTIYF. The CDR3 bases are TGTGCCAGCAGTCAATTGGGGGGAAACACCATATATTTT.